This T cell receptor (beta chain) was obtained from a study of cytomegalovirus exposure and HLA in healthy donors (dated by TCRdb to 2016 to 2017). In terms of the full investigation: According to an earlier analysis of a few hundred of the donors, some 170 million T cells yielded roughly 110 million unique TCR beta sequences and 276 Gb of sequence data. An early release that covered some 630 HLA-typed donors contained 250 to 350 gigabases of sequencing data and 80 million or so unique TCR sequences. The genetic ancestry cluster associated with self-reported Caucasian donors included 65% to 90% of the approximately 410 genotyped donors. The study was designed to test whether signatures of past pathogen exposure could be identified by cataloging public T cell receptors. The study profiled the T cell repertoires of fewer than 850 subjects by immunosequencing and related them to cytomegalovirus serostatus. In addition to the first cohort of approximately 650 subjects, a separate validation cohort of approximately 110 different subjects was used. To predict cytomegalovirus infection status, the study combined high-throughput TCR immunosequencing, statistical association of individual TCRs with disease status, and machine learning. In a later analysis, previously published TCR beta repertoires from about 640 donors were re-analyzed and high-resolution HLA genotyping was added so that TCR occurrence patterns could be studied. The later analysis used no new phenotypic data to find candidate immune exposures, relying instead on TCR beta sequences and their occurrence across donors. To decide whether each TCR beta V gene segment behaved as functional or pseudogenic, an earlier analysis of some 600 of the donors relied on high-throughput TCR beta sequencing. Alongside the repertoire data, information on donor age, sex, ethnicity and CMV serostatus was compiled. A later genetic analysis took genome-wide SNP genotypes for about three fifths of the roughly 700 donors and used that subset as a discovery cohort. All discovery cohort repertoires had been generated on a single sequencing platform. Both class I and class II loci were covered by HLA typing, at four-digit resolution. Typing coverage differed by locus: A, B, C, DRB1 and DQB1 were typed in about 620-630 donors, DQA1 in about 510, DPA1 in approximately 610, and DPB1 in around 490. Roughly five DR-DQ haplotypes were treated as single units for association and clustering because of strong linkage in the cohort. Across 398 genotyped donors of the cohort, an average of about 250,000 unique TCR beta nucleotide sequences per donor were sequenced, and roughly 20% of those sequences were non-productive. General findings and caveats noted by the study authors: Some IMGT-functional V segments, including TRBV6-2 and TRBV6-3, could not be distinguished by the 87-base-pair reads and were therefore excluded. The cohort was sequenced for TCR beta chains only, and without alpha or paired-chain data the features that could be detected were limited. When HLA alleles, especially DR and DQ, strongly co-occurred, attributing TCR associations to individual alleles was difficult. In vitro tests confirmed that a few of the cytomegalovirus-associated TCR beta chains recognize cytomegalovirus antigens. Sequencing depth was assumed to be roughly uniform across donors in the presence/absence analyses, though that assumption may not hold. In a later analysis, about 16,000 TCR beta sequences were associated with specific HLA alleles at a false discovery rate of 0.05. Immune exposure information for the cohort was limited to CMV serostatus. A further reported finding was that TCR beta sequences accurately predicted the HLA-A and HLA-B alleles for most subjects in the first cohort. A later genetic analysis reported fewer N-insertions in productive TCRs among donors in an Asian-associated ancestry cluster than the 666-donor mean. Compared with equally common non-associated chains, HLA-associated TCR beta chains in a later analysis were more clonally expanded and had lower generation probabilities. Because HLA typing was missing for some donors at each locus, association tests included only the typed subset. An earlier analysis of around 540 of the donors showed that most TCR beta V segments appeared in productive rearrangements either about 90% or about 30% of the time, which broadly matched IMGT annotations. Correlated functional status among segregating V segments might reflect linkage disequilibrium, but an unknown experimental factor could not be ruled out. An association between a missense DCLRE1C variant and V-gene and J-gene trimming of TCR beta chains was found in a later genetic analysis and replicated in an independent cohort. According to a later analysis, most CMV-associated TCR beta chains appeared to be HLA-restricted, and the HLA associations seemed to be driven largely by CMV exposure. The authors suggested that the approach could potentially be extended to other disease states and immunological phenotypes. Across donors, most TCR sequences were observed very rarely, whereas some public TCRs were present in many individuals. In a later analysis, the rate of TCR association differed among HLA loci, with DRB1 alleles having the most associated TCRs and HLA-C alleles having the fewest. The study gave a list of about 170 TCR beta chains associated with cytomegalovirus. A cluster of highly shared sequence variants was judged likely to be a technical artifact of the sequencing pipeline. The earlier analysis of approximately 590 of the donors excluded 15 to 20 rarely observed V segments, including chromosome 9 orphons, because counts were too low. In a later analysis, several top co-occurrence clusters were reported to appear linked to parvovirus B19, influenza, CMV and Epstein-Barr virus. In both the original and validation cohorts, the classifier was reported to diagnose cytomegalovirus status with high specificity and sensitivity.

Trimming removed 4 bases from V and 5 bases from J, leaving 18 bases between the germline ends. CDR1 and CDR2 are read off the germline V gene as SGDLS and YYNGEE. The CDR3 starts with the cysteine, ends with the phenylalanine, and has 15 residues. CDR3 DNA is the only sequence kept; it has 45 bases, read in frame from the first base. The cohort consisted of some 670 healthy bone marrow donors. At the time of sampling, every cohort member was nominally healthy, though immune exposures that went unrecorded were likely present. The donor tested CMV seropositive, placing the donor among the 250 to 300 seropositive members of the cohort. A peripheral blood sample was collected from each donor, and TCR beta sequencing was performed on peripheral blood mononuclear cells. The Qiagen DNeasy Blood Extraction Kit was used to extract genomic DNA from the blood cell samples. Library creation used the immunoSEQ multiplex PCR assay. For the multiplex PCR, a mixture combining 60 forward primers for TCR Vbeta segments and 13 reverse primers for TCR Jbeta segments was used. The CDR3 region of rearranged TCR beta genes was amplified from genomic DNA by a multiplex PCR assay. The amplified TCR beta libraries were sequenced on the Illumina HiSeq System as 87-base-pair reads. Per the original workflow: A later analysis tallied roughly 78 million unique TCR beta chains across the 550 to 850 repertoires, and about 12 million of those chains were shared by two or more donors. Raw reads were error-corrected and collapsed into unique sequences by a nearest-neighbor algorithm in which closely related sequences were merged to remove PCR and sequencing errors. To assign V, D and J gene segments, CDR3 sequences were aligned to IMGT reference sequences. For a sequence to be retained, at least a six-nucleotide match to both a V gene segment and a J gene segment was required. Rearrangements were called productive when the CDR3 lacked stop codons and stayed in frame with V and J; all others were non-productive. CDR3 was defined according to IMGT convention as the region running from the second conserved V-encoded cysteine to the conserved J-encoded phenylalanine. The earlier analysis of 450 to 750 of the donors excluded any sequence lacking an unambiguous match to a single V gene segment. In an earlier analysis of 450 to 700 of the donors, V segments were called functional above 56.7% productive rearrangements and were called segregating when the between-donor standard deviation exceeded 5%. A statistical classification framework was built for diagnosing cytomegalovirus status from the catalog of TCR beta chain sequences. A later analysis assigned V and J genes by comparing TCR nucleotide sequences with IMGT/GENE-DB human TR gene sequences. The TCRdist pipeline was used in a later analysis to assign CDR3 sequences and most-parsimonious VDJ recombination scenarios. In a later analysis, each TCR beta chain was defined by its CDR3 amino acid sequence together with its V-gene family, and reads lacking a unique V-gene family were excluded. A later analysis removed 600 or so highly shared, low-generation-probability nucleotide sequences to deal with suspected cross-contamination and a sequencing artifact. In a later analysis, a clonal expansion index was calculated for each public chain from normalized within-repertoire ranks of inferred template counts. A later analysis computed generation probabilities with a VDJ recombination model fitted to out-of-frame rearrangements, and checked the results against IGoR. A later analysis scored TCR-TCR, TCR-HLA and TCR-CMV co-occurrence with hypergeometric tests, applying a repertoire-size bias correction to TCR pairs. In a later analysis, false discovery rates were estimated by permuting HLA or CMV assignments 20 times. In a later analysis, co-occurring TCRs were grouped using DBSCAN, with TCRdist sequence similarity added in when clustering inside HLA-allele-positive subsets. For co-occurrence clustering, repertoires with fewer than 30,000 or more than 120,000 public chains were excluded, along with four or five repertoires with anomalous nucleotide sharing. Held by TCRdb, this immuneACCESS table contains in-frame sequences only and omits some clones. Under half of the omission traces to an unresolved V gene where checked; the cause of the rest is unknown. V, J and clone size are taken as reported in that table, and D and trimming were inferred from the DNA itself. In all, the sample holds tens of thousands of clones, and 65% to 90% of those were seen once. The biggest ten clones account for under 12% of the sample.

Concerning this clone: Its antigen remains unidentified. Qualities for individual bases were not recorded, and no much larger clone is one base off.

The clonotype comes from a woman under 30 in good health and CMV-seropositive. Input material: PBMCs. This receptor chain uses TRBV9 and TRBJ2-5, with no reliable assignment of the D segment. The sequenced DNA: TGTGCCAGCAGCCTAGTAGCTGGTGCCGGGGAGACCCAGTACTTC. It encodes CASSLVAGAGETQYF.